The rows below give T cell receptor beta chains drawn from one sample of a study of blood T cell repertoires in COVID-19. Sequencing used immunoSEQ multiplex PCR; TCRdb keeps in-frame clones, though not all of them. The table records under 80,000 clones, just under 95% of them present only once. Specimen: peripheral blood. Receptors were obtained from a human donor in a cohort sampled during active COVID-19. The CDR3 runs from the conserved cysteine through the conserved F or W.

CATSSASNSNQPQHF TRBJ1-5 TRBV24-1
CATSVGTGRYEQYF TRBJ2-7 TRBV15
CASSSRQTSTDTQYF TRBJ2-3 TRBV18
CASSLDPWRSSNQPQHF TRBJ1-5 TRBV11-3
CAISEAQYTDTQYF TRBJ2-3 TRBV10-3
CASSDRGRNTIYF TRBJ1-3 TRBV5-6
CASSSTSGETQYF TRBJ2-5 TRBV7-3
CASRRDLAGVSGELFF TRBJ2-2 TRBV7-2
CASSLAGGPYNEQFF TRBJ2-1 TRBV7-8
CATSPRLSAYNEQFF TRBJ2-1 TRBV11-2
CASSVAGGPSYEQYF TRBJ2-7 TRBV9
CAWSLGGDGNTIYF TRBJ1-3 TRBV30
CASTQGWGTEAFF TRBJ1-1 TRBV19
CASGYGGGGNQPQHF TRBJ1-5 TRBV27
CASSQGGLAGVGTGELFF TRBJ2-2 TRBV4-1
CASSPARGSTDTQYF TRBJ2-3 TRBV18
CASSLRGPGQGAGQPQHF TRBJ1-5 TRBV28
CASSEGRIATNEKLFF TRBJ1-4 TRBV5-1
CASSLRDIGNTGELFF TRBJ2-2 TRBV5-1
CASSSSSGGPSEQYF TRBJ2-7 TRBV7-2
CASSPGTGIVNEQFF TRBJ2-1 TRBV6-6
CASSQGFGHSYEQYF TRBJ2-7 TRBV4-1
CASSKRFTGGGQPQHF TRBJ1-5 TRBV5-6
CASTGGYYNEQFF TRBJ2-1 TRBV19
CASSSTGGAGEKLFF TRBJ1-4 TRBV11-2
CASTPSGGFTYNEQFF TRBJ2-1 TRBV27
CASSLEGAGAIYEQYF TRBJ2-7 TRBV5-1
CASNAGRGTEAFF TRBJ1-1 TRBV19
CASSLGGGRYNEQFF TRBJ2-1 TRBV4-2
CASSLEGAGNQPQHF TRBJ1-5 TRBV5-5
CASSRATGGYTF TRBJ1-2 TRBV7-9
CASSSQQGVEQFF TRBJ2-1 TRBV7-3
CASSWGQGAVGELFF TRBJ2-2 TRBV7-8
CASSLGGGYEQFF TRBJ2-1 TRBV7-8
CASSSNSGGPRSGEAYEQYF TRBJ2-7 TRBV13
CASSLDPGVSGNTIYF TRBJ1-3 TRBV5-4
CASSSLVGGSGGEQFF TRBJ2-1 TRBV5-1
CASSLAPGVNQPQHF TRBJ1-5 TRBV7-2
CASSSEMNTEAFF TRBJ1-1 TRBV7-2
CASSHLITGKNTEAFF TRBJ1-1 TRBV5-4
CASKPPGQGPGTQYF TRBJ2-5 TRBV6-5
CASSQESGGTGGVNGYTF TRBJ1-2 TRBV4-1
CATSLSGTTYEQYF TRBJ2-7 TRBV15
CAWTPQGAGELFF TRBJ2-2 TRBV30
CASSEGTGNYGYTF TRBJ1-2 TRBV6-1
CASTHSGNSYNEQFF TRBJ2-1 TRBV27
CASSLNSVVYNEQFF TRBJ2-1 TRBV7-3
CASSEAIQGGYGYTF TRBJ1-2 TRBV6-1